A single TCR beta chain is shown here with its context. This sample stems from a study of blood T cell repertoires in COVID-19. Study background: Some COVID-19 samples were acute and others convalescent; all came from the United States, Italy and Spain. T cells, B-cell-depleted T cells, or PBMCs supplied cDNA or gDNA.

The CDR3 sequence is 12 residues long. Trimming cost V 7 bases and J 0 bases, with 9 bases left between them. The V gene's germline CDR1 is GTSNPN and CDR2 SVGIG (reference sequence). Authors' analysis steps: Quantification of nucleated cells was approximated via reference gene primer amplification. Repertoires were generated with immunoSEQ multiplex PCR, while TCRdb's copy carries only in-frame clones and drops some. V, J and clone size reflect that table, while D and trimming were determined from the DNA. The sample holds 140,000 or so clones, approximately 83% seen once. The sequencing sample was made of peripheral blood. The TCR sequence derives from a woman older than 75 with acute or convalescent COVID-19. This rearrangement joins TRBV30 to TRBJ1-1, with D maybe TRBD1 (6 bases). The CDR3 bases are TGTGCCTTGAACAGGGTGAACACTGAAGCTTTCTTT. Amino acids: CALNRVNTEAFF.